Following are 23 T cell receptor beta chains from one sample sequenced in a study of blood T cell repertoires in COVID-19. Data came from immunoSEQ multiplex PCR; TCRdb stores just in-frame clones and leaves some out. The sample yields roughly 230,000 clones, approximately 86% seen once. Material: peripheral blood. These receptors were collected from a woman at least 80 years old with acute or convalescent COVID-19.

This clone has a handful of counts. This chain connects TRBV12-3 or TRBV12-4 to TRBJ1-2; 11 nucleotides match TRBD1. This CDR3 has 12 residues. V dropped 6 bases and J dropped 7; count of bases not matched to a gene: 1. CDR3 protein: CASRGQGVGYTF. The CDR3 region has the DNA TGTGCCAGCAGGGGACAGGGGGTTGGCTACACCTTC.

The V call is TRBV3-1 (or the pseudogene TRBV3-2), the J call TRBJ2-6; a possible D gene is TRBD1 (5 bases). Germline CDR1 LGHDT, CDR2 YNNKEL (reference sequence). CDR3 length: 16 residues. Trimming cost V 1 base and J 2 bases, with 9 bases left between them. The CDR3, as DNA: TGTGCCAGCAGCCAAGCTCCAGGGACTGGGGCCAACGTCCTGACTTTC. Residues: CASSQAPGTGANVLTF.

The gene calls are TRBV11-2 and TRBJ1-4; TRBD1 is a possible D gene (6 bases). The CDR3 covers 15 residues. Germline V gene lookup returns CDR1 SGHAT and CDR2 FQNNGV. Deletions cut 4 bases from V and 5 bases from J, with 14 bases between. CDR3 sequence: CASSSGAIRNEKLFF. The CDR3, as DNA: TGTGCCAGCAGCTCAGGGGCGATTCGAAATGAAAAACTGTTTTTT.

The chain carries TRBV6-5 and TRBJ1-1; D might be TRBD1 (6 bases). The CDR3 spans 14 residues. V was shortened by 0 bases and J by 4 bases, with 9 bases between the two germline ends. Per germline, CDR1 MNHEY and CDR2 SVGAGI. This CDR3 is CASSYSKQGTEAFF. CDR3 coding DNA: TGTGCCAGCAGTTACTCGAAACAGGGCACTGAAGCTTTCTTT.

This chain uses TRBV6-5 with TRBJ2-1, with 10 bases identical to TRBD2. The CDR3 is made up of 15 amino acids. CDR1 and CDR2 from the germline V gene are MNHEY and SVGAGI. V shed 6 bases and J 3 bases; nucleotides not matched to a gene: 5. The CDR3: CASRLTSGNYNEQFF. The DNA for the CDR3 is TGTGCCAGCAGACTCACTAGCGGGAACTACAATGAGCAGTTCTTC.

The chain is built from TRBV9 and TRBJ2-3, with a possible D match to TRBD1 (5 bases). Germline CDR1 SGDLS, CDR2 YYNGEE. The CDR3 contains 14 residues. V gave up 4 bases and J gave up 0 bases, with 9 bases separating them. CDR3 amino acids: CASSPDTSTDTQYF. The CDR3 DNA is TGTGCCAGCAGCCCGGACACCAGCACAGATACGCAGTATTTT. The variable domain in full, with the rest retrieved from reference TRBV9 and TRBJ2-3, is DSGVTQTPKHLITATGQRVTLRCSPRSGDLSVYWYQQSLDQGLQFLIQYYNGEERAKGNILERFSAQQFPDLHSELNLSSLELGDSALYFCASSPDTSTDTQYFGPGTRLTVL.

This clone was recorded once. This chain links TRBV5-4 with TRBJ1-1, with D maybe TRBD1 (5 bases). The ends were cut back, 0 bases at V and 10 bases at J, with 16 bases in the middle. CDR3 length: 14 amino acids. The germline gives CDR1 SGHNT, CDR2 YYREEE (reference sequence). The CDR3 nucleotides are TGTGCCAGCAGCTTGGCGGCAGGCGCCGGGGGAGCTTTCTTT. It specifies CASSLAAGAGGAFF.

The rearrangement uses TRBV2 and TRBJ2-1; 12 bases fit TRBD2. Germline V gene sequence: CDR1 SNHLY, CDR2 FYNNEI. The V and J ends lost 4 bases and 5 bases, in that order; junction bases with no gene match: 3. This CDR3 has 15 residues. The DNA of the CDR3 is TGTGCCAGCAGTGTTACTAGCGGGGGGAACAATGAGCAGTTCTTC. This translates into CASSVTSGGNNEQFF.

CDR3 residues: CSASSEVRGQPQHF. CDR3 sequence (DNA): TGCAGTGCTAGTAGCGAAGTAAGGGGGCAGCCCCAGCATTTT. The gene calls are TRBV20-1 and TRBJ1-5, with D maybe TRBD1 (6 bases). The CDR3 is made up of 14 amino acids. Per germline, CDR1 DFQATT and CDR2 SNEGSKA (reference sequence). V was cut by 3 bases and J by 7 bases, with 16 bases left in between.

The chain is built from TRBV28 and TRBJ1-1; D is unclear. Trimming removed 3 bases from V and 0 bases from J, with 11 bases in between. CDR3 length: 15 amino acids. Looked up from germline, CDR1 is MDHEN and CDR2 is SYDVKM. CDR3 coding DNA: TGTGCCAGCAGTTTCCCGGCGGCTATGAACACTGAAGCTTTCTTT. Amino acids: CASSFPAAMNTEAFF.

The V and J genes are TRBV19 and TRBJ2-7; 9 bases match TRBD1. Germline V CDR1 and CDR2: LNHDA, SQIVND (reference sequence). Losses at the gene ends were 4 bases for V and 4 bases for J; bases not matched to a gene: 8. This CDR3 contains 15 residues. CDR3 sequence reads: CASSRRDREVYEQYF. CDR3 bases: TGTGCCAGTAGTAGACGGGACAGGGAAGTTTACGAGCAGTACTTC.

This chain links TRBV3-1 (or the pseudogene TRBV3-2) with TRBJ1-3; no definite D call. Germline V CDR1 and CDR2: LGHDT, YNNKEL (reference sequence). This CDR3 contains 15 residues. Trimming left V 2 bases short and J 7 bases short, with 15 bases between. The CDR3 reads CASSQLGPRRNTIYF. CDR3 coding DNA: TGTGCCAGCAGCCAACTTGGTCCGCGGAGGAACACCATATATTTT.

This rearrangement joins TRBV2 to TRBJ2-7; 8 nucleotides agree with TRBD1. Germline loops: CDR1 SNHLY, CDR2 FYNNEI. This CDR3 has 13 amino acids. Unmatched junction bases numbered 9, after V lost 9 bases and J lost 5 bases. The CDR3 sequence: CASQGARQDEQYF. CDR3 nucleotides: TGTGCCAGTCAGGGGGCTAGACAGGACGAGCAGTACTTC. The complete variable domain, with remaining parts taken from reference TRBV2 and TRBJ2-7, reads EPEVTQTPSHQVTQMGQEVILRCVPISNHLYFYWYRQILGQKVEFLVSFYNNEISEKSEIFDDQFSVERPDGSNFTLKIRSTKLEDSAMYFCASQGARQDEQYFGPGTRLTVT.

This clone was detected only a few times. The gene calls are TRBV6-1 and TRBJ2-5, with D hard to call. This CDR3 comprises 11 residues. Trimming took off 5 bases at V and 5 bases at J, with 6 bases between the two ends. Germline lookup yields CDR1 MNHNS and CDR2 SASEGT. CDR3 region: CASSSVETQYF. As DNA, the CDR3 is TGTGCCAGCAGTTCGGTGGAGACCCAGTACTTC.

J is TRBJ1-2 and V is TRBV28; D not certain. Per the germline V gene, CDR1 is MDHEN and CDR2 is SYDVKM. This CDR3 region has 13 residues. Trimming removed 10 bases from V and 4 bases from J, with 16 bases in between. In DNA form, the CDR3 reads TGTGCCACCCACCTCGGAGGGCGCTATGGCTACACCTTC. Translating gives CATHLGGRYGYTF.

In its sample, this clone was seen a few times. CDR3 region: CAISESDLQRETQYF. CDR3 DNA: TGTGCCATCAGTGAGTCAGACTTACAAAGGGAGACCCAGTACTTC. The chain couples TRBV10-3 to TRBJ2-5; D unresolved. Trimming pared 0 bases from V and 5 bases from J, leaving 13 bases between. Germline-derived CDR1 and CDR2 are ENHRY and SYGVKD. The CDR3 runs to 15 residues.

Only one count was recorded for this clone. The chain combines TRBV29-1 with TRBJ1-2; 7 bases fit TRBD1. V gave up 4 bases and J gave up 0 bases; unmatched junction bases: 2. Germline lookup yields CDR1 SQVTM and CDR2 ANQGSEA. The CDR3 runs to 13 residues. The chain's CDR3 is CSVVQGPNYGYTF. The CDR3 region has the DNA TGCAGCGTTGTACAGGGGCCTAACTATGGCTACACCTTC.

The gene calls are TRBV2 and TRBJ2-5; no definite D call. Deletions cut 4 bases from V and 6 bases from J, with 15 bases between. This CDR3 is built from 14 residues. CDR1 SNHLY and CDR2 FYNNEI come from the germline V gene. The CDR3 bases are TGTGCCAGCAGTGTTAGTACTATAGGAAAGACCCAGTACTTC. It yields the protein CASSVSTIGKTQYF.

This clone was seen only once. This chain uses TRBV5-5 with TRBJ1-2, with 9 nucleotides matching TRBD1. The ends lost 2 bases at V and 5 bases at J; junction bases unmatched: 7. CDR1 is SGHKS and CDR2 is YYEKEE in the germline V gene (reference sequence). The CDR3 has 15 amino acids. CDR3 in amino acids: CASSLQGARGYGYTF. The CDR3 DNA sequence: TGTGCCAGCAGCTTACAGGGGGCGCGTGGTTATGGCTACACCTTC.

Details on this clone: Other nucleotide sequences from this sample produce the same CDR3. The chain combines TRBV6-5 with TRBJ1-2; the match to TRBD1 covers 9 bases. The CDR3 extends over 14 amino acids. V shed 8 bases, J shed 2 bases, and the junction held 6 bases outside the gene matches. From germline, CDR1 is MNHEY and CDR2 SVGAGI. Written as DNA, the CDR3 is TGTGCCAGCTCCCGGGACAGGGCCAACTATGGCTACACCTTC. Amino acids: CASSRDRANYGYTF.

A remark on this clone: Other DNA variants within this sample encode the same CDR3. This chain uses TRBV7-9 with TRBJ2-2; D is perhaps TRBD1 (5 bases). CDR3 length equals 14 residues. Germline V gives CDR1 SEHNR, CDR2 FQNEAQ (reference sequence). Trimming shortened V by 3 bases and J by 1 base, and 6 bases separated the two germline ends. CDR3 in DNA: TGTGCCAGCAGCTTGGGGCGGAACACCGGGGAGCTGTTTTTT. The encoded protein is CASSLGRNTGELFF. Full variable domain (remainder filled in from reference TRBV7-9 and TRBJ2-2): DTGVSQNPRHKITKRGQNVTFRCDPISEHNRLYWYRQTLGQGPEFLTYFQNEAQLEKSRLLSDRFSAERPKGSFSTLEIQRTEQGDSAMYLCASSLGRNTGELFFGEGSRLTVL.

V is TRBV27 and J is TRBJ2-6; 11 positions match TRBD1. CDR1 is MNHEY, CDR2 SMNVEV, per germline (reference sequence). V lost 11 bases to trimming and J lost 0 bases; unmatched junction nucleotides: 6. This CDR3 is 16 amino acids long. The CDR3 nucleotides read TGTGCCGCGCGGGGGACAGGGGGCTCTGGGGCCAACGTCCTGACTTTC. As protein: CAARGTGGSGANVLTF.

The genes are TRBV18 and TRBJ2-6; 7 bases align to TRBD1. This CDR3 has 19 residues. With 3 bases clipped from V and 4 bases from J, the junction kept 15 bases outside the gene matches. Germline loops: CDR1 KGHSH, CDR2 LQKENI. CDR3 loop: CASSPRPRDRFLGANVLTF. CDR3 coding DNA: TGTGCCAGCTCACCCCGCCCCCGGGACAGATTCTTGGGGGCCAACGTCCTGACTTTC.